These 24 T cell receptor beta chains originate from one sample sequenced in a study of shared clonotypes between healthy human individuals. Sequenced by immunoSEQ multiplex PCR; TCRdb stores in-frame clones only, minus some. This table has just under 350,000 clones, around 67% appearing once. The sequencing sample was made of memory CD4+ T cells sorted from blood. Subset here: CD45RA-negative fraction. Every receptor here comes from a man aged 25 to 40 in good health.

The chain uses TRBV9 and TRBJ2-4, with TRBD1 identical over 8 bases. The CDR3 has 15 residues. Germline CDR1 and CDR2: SGDLS and YYNGEE. The trim removed 4 bases at V and 6 bases at J, leaving 9 bases unmatched. The CDR3: CASSPEVQGGNIQYF. The CDR3 bases are TGTGCCAGCAGCCCAGAAGTACAGGGGGGAAACATTCAGTACTTC.

In this sample, this clone turned up a few times. The CDR3: CASSLGGQGGEQYF. DNA for the CDR3: TGTGCCAGCAGCTTAGGAGGGCAGGGAGGCGAGCAGTACTTC. The chain combines TRBV7-6 with TRBJ2-7, with D possibly being TRBD2 (6 bases). V was clipped by 1 base and J by 6 bases, with 13 bases between them. CDR1 SGHVS and CDR2 FNYEAQ come from the germline V gene. CDR3 length: 14 amino acids.

The chain employs TRBV18 and TRBJ2-4, with 12 bases aligning to TRBD2. Germline values: CDR1 KGHSH, CDR2 LQKENI. After removal of 3 bases from V and 8 bases from J, the junction contained 11 bases not matched to a gene. The CDR3 totals 17 residues. CDR3 amino acids: CASSPRDRLAGADIQYF. In DNA form, the CDR3 reads TGTGCCAGCTCACCGAGAGACAGACTAGCGGGGGCCGACATTCAGTACTTC.

J is TRBJ1-4 and V is TRBV4-1; 9 bases align to TRBD1. With 1 base clipped from V and 8 bases from J, the junction kept 5 bases outside the gene matches. The germline V gene encodes CDR1 MGHRA and CDR2 YSYEKL. This CDR3 contains 15 residues. The CDR3 protein is CASSQAGQGEEKLFF. CDR3 in DNA: TGCGCCAGCAGCCAAGCGGGACAGGGTGAAGAAAAACTGTTTTTT.

The chain recombines TRBV15 with TRBJ2-1; D unclear. Germline V lookup: CDR1 LNHNV, CDR2 YYDKDF (reference sequence). This CDR3 contains 16 residues. Trimming cost V 6 bases and J 3 bases, with 18 bases left between them. CDR3 region: CATRPTPSIDYNEQFF. The CDR3 bases are TGTGCCACCAGACCTACTCCCTCCATAGACTACAATGAGCAGTTCTTC.

The chain employs TRBV19 and TRBJ2-6, with 9 nucleotides matching TRBD1. This CDR3 is 16 amino acids long. Germline lookup yields CDR1 LNHDA and CDR2 SQIVND (reference sequence). V shed 11 bases and J 0 bases; nucleotides not matched to a gene: 8. In nucleotides, the CDR3 is TGTGCCGACGTGGGACAGGGAAACTCTGGGGCCAACGTCCTGACTTTC. It encodes CADVGQGNSGANVLTF.

This clone was seen only once. The chain couples TRBV6-5 to TRBJ2-7, with D tentatively TRBD2 (5 bases). Germline values: CDR1 MNHEY, CDR2 SVGAGI. V was cut by 0 bases and J by 6 bases, with 15 bases left in between. The CDR3 consists of 15 residues. CDR3 nucleotides: TGTGCCAGCAGTTACTCCGGGATAGCACGAACCGAGCAGTACTTC. Protein sequence: CASSYSGIARTEQYF.

The chain links TRBV7-9 to TRBJ1-6, with D perhaps TRBD1 (5 bases). This CDR3 is 16 amino acids long. Germline V gives CDR1 SEHNR, CDR2 FQNEAQ (reference sequence). V lost 5 bases, J lost 5 bases, and 16 bases lay in between. CDR3 DNA: TGTGCCAGCAGCCCCCCCGGGACCTCAAATAATTCACCCCTCCACTTT. Its translation: CASSPPGTSNNSPLHF.

The CDR3 loop reads CASTSWTGVGDTQYF. The CDR3 coding sequence is TGTGCCAGCACCTCTTGGACAGGGGTAGGAGATACGCAGTATTTT. The rearrangement joins TRBV5-5 to TRBJ2-3; 9 nucleotides match TRBD1. The trim removed 6 bases at V and 5 bases at J, leaving 10 bases unmatched. Germline CDR1 reads SGHKS; CDR2 reads YYEKEE (reference sequence). The CDR3 has 15 residues. Variable domain in full (rest from reference TRBV5-5 and TRBJ2-3): DAGVTQSPTHLIKTRGQQVTLRCSPISGHKSVSWYQQVLGQGPQFIFQYYEKEERGRGNFPDRFSARQFPNYSSELNVNALLLGDSALYLCASTSWTGVGDTQYFGPGTRLTVL.

The chain is built from TRBV15 and TRBJ2-5; 13 bases align to TRBD2. Germline CDR1 reads LNHNV; CDR2 reads YYDKDF (reference sequence). The CDR3 consists of 17 residues. J was trimmed by 9 bases and V by 3 bases; bases with no gene match: 13. CDR3 amino acids: CATSSFSGTSGMRAQYF. Written as DNA, the CDR3 is TGTGCCACCAGCAGTTTTAGCGGGACTAGCGGGATGAGGGCCCAGTACTTC.

Here the CDR3 reads CASMIRTGQGEAFF. The DNA of the CDR3 is TGTGCCAGCATGATTAGAACAGGCCAAGGTGAAGCTTTCTTT. The rearrangement joins TRBV2 to TRBJ1-1, with a weak D call TRBD1 (5 bases). The germline V gene encodes CDR1 SNHLY and CDR2 FYNNEI. The length of the CDR3 is 14 residues. V lost 7 bases and J 7 bases, leaving 19 bases between the germline ends.

In its sample, this clone was seen a few times. The chain carries TRBV10-1 and TRBJ2-1, with TRBD2 matching 12 bases. Germline CDR1 is WNHNN and CDR2 is SYGVQD (reference sequence). The CDR3 runs to 13 residues. J gave up 12 bases and V 9 bases, and 9 bases lay outside the gene matches. The CDR3 region has the DNA TGCGCCAGACCGGGAACTAGCGGGAGGCCGCAGTTCTTC. It encodes CARPGTSGRPQFF.

This clone was seen at least ten times. The chain uses TRBV5-1 and TRBJ2-2; no reliable D call. The germline gives CDR1 SGHRS, CDR2 YFSETQ. The CDR3 is 14 amino acids. Trimming stripped 1 base from V and 3 bases from J, with 7 bases between. In nucleotides, the CDR3 is TGCGCCAGCAGCTTGCCGTACGACACCGGGGAGCTGTTTTTT. Protein product: CASSLPYDTGELFF. The variable domain in full, with the rest retrieved from reference TRBV5-1 and TRBJ2-2, is KAGVTQTPRYLIKTRGQQVTLSCSPISGHRSVSWYQQTPGQGLQFLFEYFSETQRNKGNFPGRFSGRQFSNSRSEMNVSTLELGDSALYLCASSLPYDTGELFFGEGSRLTVL.

J is TRBJ1-2 and V is TRBV20-1; 7 bases are shared with TRBD1. The J segment lost 8 bases and the V segment lost 6 bases, leaving 6 bases of the junction unmatched. The V gene's germline CDR1 is DFQATT and CDR2 SNEGSKA (reference sequence). The CDR3 extends over 11 amino acids. CDR3 DNA sequence: TGCAGTGCAGGGGGCAGGGACGGCTACACCTTC. This gives the protein CSAGGRDGYTF.

In this sample, this clone turned up a few times. The chain carries TRBV9 and TRBJ1-1; D unclear. Trimming pared 6 bases from V and 9 bases from J, leaving 18 bases between. CDR1 is SGDLS, CDR2 YYNGEE, per germline. The CDR3 runs 13 residues. DNA of the CDR3: TGTGCCAGCACCCCATTGGACGGCGGGAAAGCTTTCTTT. Its translation is CASTPLDGGKAFF.

A remark on this clone: A read error may account for a junction end that differs from germline. The chain uses TRBV7-7 and TRBJ1-1, with D hard to call. CDR3 size: 19 residues. Germline values: CDR1 SSHAT, CDR2 FNYEAQ (reference sequence). The CDR3 nucleotides are TGTGCTAGCACCAAACCACTCCCCCGGTTCTCCGTGGGGAACACTGAAGCTTTCTTT. Its protein product is CASTKPLPRFSVGNTEAFF.

Many counts were recorded for this clone. Other DNA sequences of this sample code for an identical CDR3. This rearrangement joins TRBV4-1 to TRBJ2-2; D ambiguous. The CDR3 has 13 amino acids. V was clipped by 1 base and J by 5 bases, with 5 bases between them. Per germline, CDR1 MGHRA and CDR2 YSYEKL. Written as DNA, the CDR3 is TGCGCCAGCAGCCAAGGGGGTACCGGGGAGCTGTTTTTT. Translated: CASSQGGTGELFF.

The V gene is TRBV6-1, the J gene TRBJ2-7; no reliable D call. There are 15 residues in the CDR3. Deletions cut 3 bases from V and 1 base from J, with 13 bases between. Germline V gives CDR1 MNHNS, CDR2 SASEGT. CDR3 coding DNA: TGTGCCAGCAGTGAGGGCCCTACGACTTCCTACGAGCAGTACTTC. This codes for CASSEGPTTSYEQYF.

The chain employs TRBV5-4 and TRBJ2-3, with D possibly being TRBD2 (6 bases). The CDR3 runs 16 residues. Trimming pared 0 bases from V and 0 bases from J, leaving 11 bases between. Germline V gene sequence: CDR1 SGHNT, CDR2 YYREEE (reference sequence). CDR3 bases: TGTGCCAGCAGCTTGGTCGGCGGGATAAGCACAGATACGCAGTATTTT. Amino acids: CASSLVGGISTDTQYF.

V and J are TRBV27 and TRBJ1-3, with 10 bases identical to TRBD1. The V segment lost 4 bases and the J segment 0 bases; nucleotides outside the gene matches: 9. Germline V lookup: CDR1 MNHEY, CDR2 SMNVEV (reference sequence). CDR3 size: 18 residues. CDR3 residues: CASSSMGQGKPSGNTIYF. The CDR3 DNA sequence: TGTGCCAGCAGTTCGATGGGACAGGGGAAACCCTCTGGAAACACCATATATTTT.

This clone was found a few times. The chain links TRBV4-3 to TRBJ2-1; possibly TRBD1 for D (5 bases). Per germline, CDR1 LGHNA and CDR2 YSLEER. This CDR3 spans 15 amino acids. V lost 4 bases and J lost 1, with 11 bases in between. The CDR3 protein is CASSPDSYSYNEQFF. The CDR3 DNA reads as TGCGCCAGCAGCCCCGACAGTTATTCCTACAATGAGCAGTTCTTC.

V is TRBV5-5 and J is TRBJ2-3, with TRBD2 as a possible D gene (7 bases). The CDR3 consists of 15 residues. The germline V gene encodes CDR1 SGHKS and CDR2 YYEKEE (reference sequence). V was pared by 3 bases and J by 5 bases, with 16 bases between. The CDR3 region is CASSYAGASRDTQYF. The CDR3 coding sequence is TGTGCCAGCAGCTATGCGGGGGCGTCACGAGATACGCAGTATTTT.

The V call is TRBV7-2, the J call TRBJ1-2; a weak D match, TRBD1 (5 bases). Between the trimmed V and J ends, which lost 1 base and 8 bases, there was a span of 11 bases. The CDR3 sequence is 13 residues long. Per germline, CDR1 SGHTA and CDR2 FQGNSA. The CDR3 DNA reads TGTGCCAGCAGCTTAGACCACGAGGGGGGCTACACCTTC. Amino acids: CASSLDHEGGYTF.

CDR3 sequence: CASSEELRGLDASYEQYF. The CDR3 DNA reads as TGCGCCAGCAGTGAGGAATTGCGGGGCCTAGACGCCTCCTACGAGCAGTACTTC. The chain combines TRBV10-2 with TRBJ2-7; TRBD2 is a possible D gene (6 bases). The CDR3 contains 18 residues. V was cut by 2 bases and J by 0 bases, with 20 bases left in between. Germline values: CDR1 WSHSY, CDR2 SAAADI.